Following are 11 T cell receptor beta chains from one sample sequenced in a study of T-cell reconstitution after alpha-beta-depleted transplantation in children. TCRbeta library construction was performed incorporating unique molecular identifiers. Each CDR3 protein is one row after TCRdb ran MiXCR on the PCR reads. The profile shows approximately 520,000 distinct CDR3 sequences, 32% of them singletons. The input for sequencing was PBMCs from the stem cell graft donor, taken from the stem cell graft. These receptors originate from a human donor who donated a stem cell graft to a child with aplastic anemia.

The chain is built from TRBV7-2 and TRBJ1-1, with unresolved D. This CDR3 has 14 residues. Germline loops: CDR1 SGHTA, CDR2 FQGNSA. Trimming stripped 1 base from V and 4 bases from J, with 10 bases between. CDR3 region: CASSLGTWSTEAFF. The CDR3 DNA sequence: TGTGCCAGCAGCTTAGGGACGTGGTCCACTGAAGCTTTCTTT. The whole variable domain, filled in from reference TRBV7-2 and TRBJ1-1, reads GAGVSQSPSNKVTEKGKDVELRCDPISGHTALYWYRQSLGQGLEFLIYFQGNSAPDKSGLPSDRFSAERTGGSVSTLTIQRTQQEDSAVYLCASSLGTWSTEAFFGQGTRLTVV.

This clonotype was counted a few times. This sequence joins TRBV7-9 and TRBJ2-3; D possibly corresponds to TRBD2 (5 bases). Germline V gene sequence: CDR1 SEHNR, CDR2 FQNEAQ (reference sequence). Trimming stripped 6 bases from V and 4 bases from J, with 11 bases between. This CDR3 contains 13 residues. CDR3 region: CASRGGPADTQYF. In DNA, the CDR3 is TGTGCCAGCAGGGGCGGGCCGGCAGATACGCAGTATTTT.

This clonotype showed up just a few times. CDR3 nucleotide sequence: TGTGCCAGCAGCGTCCCATTGGGAGGGGCGAACACCGGGGAGCTGTTTTTT. Translation: CASSVPLGGANTGELFF. The chain joins TRBV9 to TRBJ2-2; 7 bases agree with TRBD2. The germline V gene has CDR1 SGDLS and CDR2 YYNGEE. The CDR3 extends over 17 amino acids. V dropped 2 bases and J dropped 0; count of bases not matched to a gene: 7.

The chain joins TRBV4-2 to TRBJ2-6; D unclear. The CDR3 consists of 17 residues. Looked up from germline, CDR1 is LGHNA and CDR2 is YNFKEQ. V was cut by 1 base and J by 4 bases, with 14 bases left in between. The CDR3 sequence: CASSQVVAGAGANVLTF. The CDR3 coding sequence is TGTGCCAGCAGCCAAGTAGTGGCAGGCGCCGGGGCCAACGTCCTGACTTTC.

The rearrangement uses TRBV7-2 and TRBJ1-5; 8 bases match TRBD1. The germline V gene has CDR1 SGHTA and CDR2 FQGNSA. CDR3 length equals 14 residues. Losses at the gene ends were 4 bases for V and 9 bases for J; bases not matched to a gene: 8. The CDR3 nucleotides are TGTGCCAGCAGCTCCACAGGGGGAACTGCGCCCCAGCATTTT. This encodes CASSSTGGTAPQHF.

The chain has TRBV11-2 and TRBJ2-2; 11 nucleotides align to TRBD2. The germline CDR1 and CDR2 sequences are SGHAT and FQNNGV. Trimming removed 5 bases from V and 8 bases from J; junction bases left unmatched: 16. The CDR3 length is 18 residues. For the CDR3, the DNA is TGTGCCAGCAGCCCAAAGGTCCAACTAGCGGGAGAAGCGGGGGAGCTGTTTTTT. It translates to CASSPKVQLAGEAGELFF.

This clonotype was seen only once. The chain uses TRBV18 and TRBJ2-1; TRBD1 matches at 11 bases. Germline assignment: CDR1 KGHSH and CDR2 LQKENI. Trimming removed 0 bases from V and 6 bases from J; junction bases left unmatched: 4. This CDR3 spans 16 amino acids. CDR3 DNA: TGTGCCAGCTCACCACCGCAGGGACAGGGGGTCAATGAGCAGTTCTTC. The encoded protein is CASSPPQGQGVNEQFF. Variable domain in full (rest from reference TRBV18 and TRBJ2-1): NAGVMQNPRHLVRRRGQEARLRCSPMKGHSHVYWYRQLPEEGLKFMVYLQKENIIDESGMPKERFSAEFPKEGPSILRIQQVVRGDSAAYFCASSPPQGQGVNEQFFGPGTRLTVL.

This clonotype has a handful of counts. The V gene is TRBV7-2, the J gene TRBJ1-2, with D possibly TRBD1 on 6 matching bases. CDR1 SGHTA and CDR2 FQGNSA come from the germline V gene. CDR3 length: 13 amino acids. Trimming shortened V by 5 bases and J by 5 bases, and 12 bases separated the two germline ends. Here the CDR3 DNA reads TGTGCCAGCAGCCCGGACAGAAAGTATGGCTACACCTTC. As protein: CASSPDRKYGYTF.

In this sample, this clonotype turned up a few times. The chain couples TRBV5-5 to TRBJ1-6, with 9 bases matching TRBD1. Losses at the gene ends were 6 bases for V and 1 base for J; bases not matched to a gene: 5. Germline V gene sequence: CDR1 SGHKS, CDR2 YYEKEE (reference sequence). CDR3 size: 16 residues. CDR3 sequence: CASNRQGESYNSPLHF. DNA for the CDR3: TGTGCCAGCAACCGACAGGGGGAGTCCTATAATTCACCCCTCCACTTT.

The chain is built from TRBV6-1 and TRBJ1-2; the match to TRBD1 covers 7 bases. After removal of 11 bases from V and 7 bases from J, the junction contained 10 bases not matched to a gene. The germline V gene encodes CDR1 MNHNS and CDR2 SASEGT. This CDR3 spans 12 amino acids. The CDR3 region is CAGFRGIAGYTF. The CDR3 region has the DNA TGTGCCGGGTTCAGGGGGATCGCTGGCTACACCTTC.

This clonotype was observed a few times. This chain links TRBV19 with TRBJ2-5, with TRBD2 identical over 7 bases. Unmatched junction bases numbered 2, after V lost 3 bases and J lost 1 base. The CDR3 is 14 amino acids. Germline assignment: CDR1 LNHDA and CDR2 SQIVND (reference sequence). Written as DNA, the CDR3 is TGTGCCAGTAGTATGGGGGGGACCCAAGAGACCCAGTACTTC. As protein: CASSMGGTQETQYF.